This entry lists 23 T cell receptor beta chains sequenced from one sample in a study of CD8+ T cells in alopecia areata. After isolation, RNA underwent reverse transcription to generate cDNA as the sequencing template. TCRdb's copy holds only in-frame clones and misses some; the assay was immunoSEQ multiplex PCR. The table includes roughly 120,000 clones, around two fifths detected once. Sequencing was performed on CD4+ T cells sorted from blood. Source of these receptors: a human donor with alopecia areata.

This rearrangement joins TRBV2 to TRBJ2-6; tentative D call: TRBD1 (6 bases). Germline CDR1 and CDR2: SNHLY and FYNNEI. The V gene lost 8 bases and the J gene lost 2 bases, with 13 bases spanning the gap. The CDR3 runs 15 residues. The CDR3, as DNA: TGTGCCAGCGCGAGGACAGTCCCTGGGGCCAACGTCCTGACTTTC. Translated: CASARTVPGANVLTF.

The chain recombines TRBV20-1 with TRBJ1-2; no definite D call. CDR3 size: 11 residues. The germline V and J ends were trimmed by 3 bases and 8 bases, with 10 bases remaining between them. Germline CDR1 is DFQATT and CDR2 is SNEGSKA (reference sequence). Here the CDR3 reads CSASTTAGYTF. In DNA, the CDR3 is TGCAGTGCTAGTACTACCGCAGGCTACACCTTC.

The chain has TRBV7-9 and TRBJ2-7; D perhaps matches TRBD2 (6 bases). CDR1 and CDR2 (germline): SEHNR, FQNEAQ (reference sequence). The V and J ends lost 0 bases and 6 bases respectively, with 15 bases between them. CDR3 length equals 15 residues. The CDR3 DNA sequence: TGTGCCAGCAGCTTAGCGGGGGGTAGCGGATCCGAGCAGTACTTC. This codes for CASSLAGGSGSEQYF. The full variable domain, with the rest looked up from reference TRBV7-9 and TRBJ2-7, is DTGVSQNPRHKITKRGQNVTFRCDPISEHNRLYWYRQTLGQGPEFLTYFQNEAQLEKSRLLSDRFSAERPKGSFSTLEIQRTEQGDSAMYLCASSLAGGSGSEQYFGPGTRLTVT.

DNA of the CDR3: TGTGCCAGCAAGGGGACTAGCGGGGATAATACGCAGTATTTT. The encoded protein is CASKGTSGDNTQYF. This chain connects TRBV2 to TRBJ2-3, with 13 bases lining up with TRBD2. Germline values: CDR1 SNHLY, CDR2 FYNNEI. CDR3 length: 14 amino acids. V shed 7 bases and J 7 bases; nucleotides not matched to a gene: 5.

This clone was seen a handful of times. The chain joins TRBV30 to TRBJ2-7; 7 bases fit TRBD1. The V segment lost 3 bases and the J segment 7 bases; nucleotides outside the gene matches: 9. CDR1 and CDR2 from the germline V gene are GTSNPN and SVGIG (reference sequence). The CDR3 consists of 13 residues. The CDR3 here is CAWSLQGGQEQYF. CDR3 sequence (DNA): TGTGCCTGGAGCCTCCAAGGGGGCCAAGAGCAGTACTTC.

The J gene is TRBJ2-7, the V gene TRBV30; 11 bases agree with TRBD1. V lost 8 bases to trimming and J lost 10 bases; unmatched junction nucleotides: 7. Germline V gives CDR1 GTSNPN, CDR2 SVGIG (reference sequence). This CDR3 is built from 11 residues. The CDR3 nucleotides read TGTGCCATACAGGACAGGGGGCAACAGTACTTC. It encodes CAIQDRGQQYF.

The CDR3 nucleotides read TGCGCCAGCAGCCCGCCCGGGACAGGAACTACCGGGGAGCTGTTTTTT. Translated, it gives CASSPPGTGTTGELFF. V is TRBV5-1 and J is TRBJ2-2; TRBD1 aligns across 8 bases. This CDR3 contains 16 residues. The V and J ends lost 4 bases and 5 bases, in that order; junction bases with no gene match: 10. CDR1 is SGHRS and CDR2 is YFSETQ in the germline V gene.

This clone was observed a handful of times. This chain links TRBV30 with TRBJ2-7; D ambiguous. The V end was cut by 2 bases, the J end by 2 bases, with 7 bases between. The CDR3 has 12 residues. The germline V gene encodes CDR1 GTSNPN and CDR2 SVGIG (reference sequence). CDR3 loop: CAWSMGTYEQYF. The CDR3 bases are TGTGCCTGGAGTATGGGGACCTACGAGCAGTACTTC.

The chain is built from TRBV6-6 and TRBJ2-3; perhaps TRBD1 as D (5 bases). CDR3 length: 13 residues. V lost 6 bases, J lost 2 bases, and 9 bases lay in between. Germline V gene data show CDR1 as MNHNY and CDR2 as SVGAGI (reference sequence). CDR3 bases: TGTGCCAGCAGCACCAGGGTCACAGATACGCAGTATTTT. Residues: CASSTRVTDTQYF.

This clone was counted only a few times. The chain couples TRBV29-1 to TRBJ2-5, with D perhaps matching TRBD2 (6 bases). The CDR3 is made up of 11 amino acids. Germline CDR1 is SQVTM and CDR2 is ANQGSEA. CDR3 bases: TGCAGGGGACGCGGGGTAAAGGCCCAGTACTTC. It is translated as CRGRGVKAQYF.

DNA of the CDR3: TGCAGCGTTGATGGGGCCCTGGGGGTGGATGGCTACACCTTC. Protein sequence: CSVDGALGVDGYTF. The chain recombines TRBV29-1 with TRBJ1-2; a weak D match, TRBD1 (5 bases). V was trimmed by 3 bases and J by 6 bases, leaving 17 bases between them. The V gene's germline CDR1 is SQVTM and CDR2 ANQGSEA. CDR3 length: 14 residues.

This clone was picked up one time. The chain recombines TRBV5-6 with TRBJ1-5, with D tentatively TRBD1 (6 bases). Germline V gene sequence: CDR1 SGHDT, CDR2 YYEEEE. The ends were cut back, 4 bases at V and 3 bases at J, with 11 bases in the middle. The CDR3 extends over 14 amino acids. The DNA of the CDR3 is TGTGCCAGCAGCCTGGGACAAATCAATCAGCCCCAGCATTTT. Encoded protein: CASSLGQINQPQHF.

V and J are TRBV30 and TRBJ2-5; D assignment may be TRBD1 or TRBD2 (6 bases each). Germline V lookup: CDR1 GTSNPN, CDR2 SVGIG (reference sequence). Deletions cut 0 bases from V and 5 bases from J, with 13 bases between. The CDR3 has 14 residues. The CDR3 protein is CAWSVIGGRETQYF. DNA of the CDR3: TGTGCCTGGAGTGTGATAGGGGGGCGGGAGACCCAGTACTTC.

This chain connects TRBV7-8 to TRBJ2-3, with D hard to call. This CDR3 comprises 14 residues. CDR1 and CDR2 from the germline V gene are SGHVS and FQNEAQ. Trimming pared 5 bases from V and 4 bases from J, leaving 13 bases between. The CDR3 region has the DNA TGTGCCAGCAGCCTCAGATATGGGGCAGATACGCAGTATTTT. The encoded protein is CASSLRYGADTQYF.

The chain links TRBV28 to TRBJ2-6, with D uncertain. Germline values: CDR1 MDHEN, CDR2 SYDVKM. V was shortened by 4 bases and J by 4 bases, with 14 bases between the two germline ends. The CDR3 has 16 residues. CDR3 amino acids: CASSSVTRPGANVLTF. CDR3 nucleotides: TGTGCCAGCAGTTCGGTGACACGCCCCGGGGCCAACGTCCTGACTTTC.

The chain carries TRBV4-3 and TRBJ2-5; D remains ambiguous. V lost 0 bases and J lost 7, with 9 bases in between. CDR3 length: 13 amino acids. Germline V CDR1 and CDR2: LGHNA, YSLEER. Written as DNA, the CDR3 is TGCGCCAGCAGCCAAGACCTAGAGAGGACCCAGTACTTC. It translates to CASSQDLERTQYF.

This clone was seen more than once but under ten times. The rearrangement links TRBV28 to TRBJ2-7, with a possible D match to TRBD2 (5 bases). The CDR3 covers 14 residues. Trimming took 6 bases from V and 0 from J, leaving 12 bases between them. Per germline, CDR1 MDHEN and CDR2 SYDVKM. The CDR3 region has the DNA TGTGCCAGCAGCGCCGGGATGAGCTCCTACGAGCAGTACTTC. Its protein is CASSAGMSSYEQYF.

This clone was counted between two and nine times. This chain uses TRBV5-1 with TRBJ2-7; 7 positions match TRBD1. The germline gives CDR1 SGHRS, CDR2 YFSETQ. This CDR3 is built from 14 residues. Trimming took 4 bases from V and 3 from J; bases not matched to a gene: 7. CDR3 loop: CASSPGQEFYEQYF. CDR3 in DNA: TGCGCCAGCAGCCCTGGACAGGAGTTCTACGAGCAGTACTTC.

The chain links TRBV30 to TRBJ2-1, with unresolved D. The CDR3 has 11 amino acids. Germline loops: CDR1 GTSNPN, CDR2 SVGIG (reference sequence). The V end lost 8 bases, the J end lost 7 bases, and 12 bases lay between the germline ends. CDR3 sequence: CAGISRNEQFF. The CDR3 DNA sequence: TGTGCCGGAATAAGCCGAAATGAGCAGTTCTTC.

There are a few counts of this clone. This sequence joins TRBV6-6 and TRBJ2-2; 7 bases agree with TRBD1. The V segment lost 7 bases and the J segment 3 bases; nucleotides outside the gene matches: 5. This CDR3 has 14 residues. Germline V gene data show CDR1 as MNHNY and CDR2 as SVGAGI (reference sequence). The CDR3 loop reads CASTPGQYTGELFF. As DNA, the CDR3 is TGTGCCAGCACCCCGGGACAGTACACCGGGGAGCTGTTTTTT.

The chain combines TRBV28 with TRBJ2-1; 11 nucleotides match TRBD2. Germline values: CDR1 MDHEN, CDR2 SYDVKM. J lost 3 bases, V lost 5 bases, and 6 bases had no gene match. CDR3 size: 16 residues. CDR3 nucleotides: TGTGCCAGCAGTCCCCCGACTAGCGGGATCTACAATGAGCAGTTCTTC. It translates to CASSPPTSGIYNEQFF.

The gene calls are TRBV18 and TRBJ1-1, with D uncertain. V lost 7 bases and J 1 base, leaving 7 bases between the germline ends. The CDR3 contains 12 residues. CDR1 is KGHSH, CDR2 LQKENI, per germline. DNA of the CDR3: TGTGCCAGCTTCGCGGGGAACACTGAAGCTTTCTTT. Its translation is CASFAGNTEAFF.

This clone has more than one count but fewer than ten. The rearrangement uses TRBV29-1 and TRBJ2-1; 8 bases agree with TRBD1. This CDR3 contains 16 residues. Germline V CDR1 and CDR2: SQVTM, ANQGSEA. V lost 4 bases and J lost 5; bases outside the gene matches: 13. CDR3 DNA: TGCAGCGTTGGCCGCAAGACAGGGGAGTTGGACAATGAGCAGTTCTTC. It codes for CSVGRKTGELDNEQFF.